The 25 T cell receptor beta chains listed next were all sequenced from one sample in a study of response to subunit inactivated influenza vaccine. TCRdb ran MiXCR on the RT-PCR reads and lists one entry per CDR3 protein. This table holds under 850,000 distinct CDR3 sequences, around a sixth found once. The material sequenced was PBMCs from blood, taken roughly 5 days after vaccination. Every receptor here comes from a middle-aged man who received an inactivated influenza vaccine.

The rearrangement joins TRBV7-8 to TRBJ2-7, with 7 bases aligning to TRBD2. With 5 bases clipped from V and 7 bases from J, the junction kept 14 bases outside the gene matches. The CDR3 length is 15 residues. Looked up from germline, CDR1 is SGHVS and CDR2 is FQNEAQ. CDR3 loop: CASSASGGRAGEQYF. CDR3 sequence (DNA): TGTGCCAGCAGCGCCTCCGGAGGGAGGGCGGGTGAGCAGTACTTC.

This clonotype was found many times. This chain connects TRBV12-3 or TRBV12-4 to TRBJ2-3; D gene uncertain. Trimming left V 1 base short and J 2 bases short, with 10 bases between. This CDR3 comprises 15 residues. The CDR3 bases are TGTGCCAGCAGTTTAGATGGGCGGTTCACAGATACGCAGTATTTT. Translating gives CASSLDGRFTDTQYF.

The chain couples TRBV2 to TRBJ2-1, with TRBD2 identical over 7 bases. The CDR3 consists of 15 residues. J was trimmed by 6 bases and V by 1 base; bases with no gene match: 6. CDR1 is SNHLY, CDR2 FYNNEI, per germline. The CDR3 DNA reads TGTGCCAGCAGTGAAGAGGGAGGGCCAGGCAATGAGCAGTTCTTC. Its protein is CASSEEGGPGNEQFF.

J is TRBJ2-3 and V is TRBV12-3 or TRBV12-4; D gene unclear. The germline V and J ends were trimmed by 1 base and 0 bases, with 14 bases remaining between them. This CDR3 region has 17 residues. CDR3: CASSLDGLPTSTDTQYF. The CDR3 nucleotides are TGTGCCAGCAGTTTAGATGGCCTGCCGACTAGCACAGATACGCAGTATTTT.

This clonotype was seen only a few times. The chain recombines TRBV7-9 with TRBJ1-1; D uncertain. Per germline, CDR1 SEHNR and CDR2 FQNEAQ (reference sequence). The ends were cut back, 3 bases at V and 2 bases at J, with 10 bases in the middle. The CDR3 length is 14 residues. The CDR3 reads CASSFPGKNTEAFF. As DNA, the CDR3 is TGTGCCAGCAGCTTTCCCGGGAAAAACACTGAAGCTTTCTTT.

V is TRBV6-5 and J is TRBJ2-2; 10 nucleotides agree with TRBD2. The J segment lost 3 bases and the V segment lost 0 bases, leaving 4 bases of the junction unmatched. The CDR3 runs to 17 residues. Per the germline V gene, CDR1 is MNHEY and CDR2 is SVGAGI. The CDR3 coding sequence is TGTGCCAGCAGTTACTCCTGGACTAGCGGATACACCGGGGAGCTGTTTTTT. This gives the protein CASSYSWTSGYTGELFF.

The rearrangement links TRBV9 to TRBJ2-5; TRBD1 matches 9 bases. The J segment lost 4 bases and the V segment lost 4 bases, leaving 8 bases of the junction unmatched. The germline CDR1 and CDR2 sequences are SGDLS and YYNGEE. The CDR3 has 15 residues. The CDR3: CASSSKNRGRETQYF. The CDR3 bases are TGTGCCAGCAGCTCGAAGAACAGGGGGCGAGAGACCCAGTACTTC.

This clonotype has more than one count but fewer than ten. V and J are TRBV6-1 and TRBJ1-5, with 9 bases matching TRBD1. From germline, CDR1 is MNHNS and CDR2 SASEGT. J was trimmed by 6 bases and V by 6 bases; bases with no gene match: 3. This CDR3 spans 13 amino acids. Written as DNA, the CDR3 is TGTGCCAGCAGACAGGGGGCAGGTCAGCCCCAGCATTTT. Encoded protein: CASRQGAGQPQHF.

The chain couples TRBV7-8 to TRBJ2-7, with 10 bases lining up with TRBD1. Trimming removed 4 bases from V and 5 bases from J; junction bases left unmatched: 5. CDR1 and CDR2 (germline): SGHVS, FQNEAQ. The length of the CDR3 is 14 residues. CDR3 DNA: TGTGCCAGCAGCTCCCCGGGACAGGGGAACGAGCAGTACTTC. Amino acid sequence: CASSSPGQGNEQYF.

This clonotype turned up a few times. The chain combines TRBV11-2 with TRBJ2-1, with a possible D match to TRBD1 (6 bases). Germline CDR1 and CDR2: SGHAT and FQNNGV. CDR3 length: 14 residues. Trimming stripped 2 bases from V and 13 bases from J, with 18 bases between. CDR3: CASSLRTENRVQFF. CDR3 bases: TGTGCCAGCAGCTTACGAACCGAAAACAGGGTCCAGTTCTTC. Drawing the rest from reference TRBV11-2 and TRBJ2-1, the complete variable domain is EAGVAQSPRYKIIEKRQSVAFWCNPISGHATLYWYQQILGQGPKLLIQFQNNGVVDDSQLPKDRFSAERLKGVDSTLKIQPAKLEDSAVYLCASSLRTENRVQFFGPGTRLTVL.

CDR3 nucleotides: TGCGCCAGCAGCCTTCTGGGGACAGGTATTTACAATGAGCAGTTCTTC. It yields the protein CASSLLGTGIYNEQFF. The chain is built from TRBV4-1 and TRBJ2-1; the match to TRBD1 covers 8 bases. The germline V gene encodes CDR1 MGHRA and CDR2 YSYEKL. The junction had 9 bases not matched to a gene; V was cut back by 4 bases and J by 4 bases. The CDR3 spans 16 residues.

The DNA for the CDR3 is TGTGCCACCCTACTCCGGGACAGGGGATCGAATGAGCAGTTCTTC. Translation: CATLLRDRGSNEQFF. The chain recombines TRBV10-3 with TRBJ2-1; 10 nucleotides line up with TRBD1. This CDR3 has 15 amino acids. In germline, CDR1 is ENHRY, CDR2 SYGVKD. V shed 10 bases and J 7 bases; nucleotides not matched to a gene: 13.

V and J are TRBV28 and TRBJ2-1; 8 positions agree with TRBD2. The V segment lost 4 bases and the J segment 9 bases; nucleotides outside the gene matches: 8. Germline V gene sequence: CDR1 MDHEN, CDR2 SYDVKM. The CDR3 is 14 amino acids. Here the CDR3 reads CASSSGLGSLEQFF. For the CDR3, the DNA is TGTGCCAGCAGTTCGGGACTAGGCTCGCTTGAGCAGTTCTTC.

The gene calls are TRBV30 and TRBJ2-7; perhaps TRBD2 as D (6 bases). V lost 2 bases and J 3 bases, leaving 14 bases between the germline ends. The CDR3 is 14 residues long. The germline CDR1 and CDR2 sequences are GTSNPN and SVGIG (reference sequence). The CDR3 spells CAWSLGTGLYEQYF. DNA of the CDR3: TGTGCCTGGAGTTTAGGGACTGGACTCTACGAGCAGTACTTC.

This chain connects TRBV5-1 to TRBJ2-7; 14 bases line up with TRBD2. The CDR3 totals 15 residues. From germline, CDR1 is SGHRS and CDR2 YFSETQ. V dropped 3 bases and J dropped 5; count of bases not matched to a gene: 4. The CDR3 DNA sequence: TGCGCCAGCAGCTGGGGACTAGCGGGAGACGACGAGCAGTACTTC. Translated, it gives CASSWGLAGDDEQYF.

This clonotype was detected only a few times. This rearrangement joins TRBV29-1 to TRBJ1-1; 9 bases align to TRBD1. Germline CDR1 is SQVTM and CDR2 is ANQGSEA. V lost 2 bases and J lost 6; bases outside the gene matches: 1. The CDR3 covers 12 residues. Here the CDR3 DNA reads TGCAGCGTTGAACGGGACAGGGCTGAAGCTTTCTTT. Amino acids: CSVERDRAEAFF.

V is TRBV4-3 and J is TRBJ2-3; D is perhaps TRBD1 (6 bases). The germline CDR1 and CDR2 sequences are LGHNA and YSLEER. The CDR3 totals 16 residues. The ends were cut back, 0 bases at V and 4 bases at J, with 14 bases in the middle. This CDR3 is CASSQDPGQGPDTQYF. In DNA form, the CDR3 reads TGCGCCAGCAGCCAAGATCCGGGGCAGGGGCCAGATACGCAGTATTTT.

This chain connects TRBV11-2 to TRBJ2-7; TRBD2 is a possible D gene (6 bases). Germline CDR1 SGHAT, CDR2 FQNNGV. Trimming took 0 bases from V and 6 from J, leaving 12 bases between them. The CDR3 is 14 amino acids. This chain's CDR3 is CASSLEWSGSEQYF. The CDR3 DNA reads as TGTGCCAGCAGCTTAGAGTGGTCCGGGAGCGAGCAGTACTTC.

This clonotype was observed a handful of times. CDR3 in amino acids: CASSWGDKYEQYF. The DNA of the CDR3 is TGTGCCAGCAGTTGGGGGGACAAATACGAGCAGTACTTC. This chain links TRBV12-3 or TRBV12-4 with TRBJ2-7; D might be TRBD1 or TRBD2, each matching 6 bases. This CDR3 region has 13 residues. V was pared by 4 bases and J by 4 bases, with 11 bases between.

The sample holds many counts of this clonotype. The chain is built from TRBV5-1 and TRBJ2-1; 7 bases agree with TRBD2. Germline V CDR1 and CDR2: SGHRS, YFSETQ. CDR3 size: 15 residues. V lost 4 bases to trimming and J lost 7 bases; unmatched junction nucleotides: 11. The CDR3 bases are TGCGCCAGCAGCCCCTTTGCGGGAGTCGCAAATGAGCAGTTCTTC. It encodes CASSPFAGVANEQFF. Supplemented by reference TRBV5-1 and TRBJ2-1, the full variable domain reads KAGVTQTPRYLIKTRGQQVTLSCSPISGHRSVSWYQQTPGQGLQFLFEYFSETQRNKGNFPGRFSGRQFSNSRSEMNVSTLELGDSALYLCASSPFAGVANEQFFGPGTRLTVL.

This clonotype was detected only a few times. The chain links TRBV20-1 to TRBJ1-2; tentative D call: TRBD1 (6 bases). The CDR3 extends over 12 amino acids. V lost 3 bases to trimming and J lost 4 bases, with 9 bases between them. Germline loops: CDR1 DFQATT, CDR2 SNEGSKA (reference sequence). The CDR3 bases are TGCAGTGCTAGGGGCAGGGGCTATGGCTACACCTTC. Translating gives CSARGRGYGYTF.

The chain is built from TRBV20-1 and TRBJ2-1, with TRBD2 as a possible D gene (5 bases). Germline V gene sequence: CDR1 DFQATT, CDR2 SNEGSKA (reference sequence). V lost 3 bases and J 0 bases, leaving 12 bases between the germline ends. CDR3 length equals 15 residues. CDR3 amino acids: CSASLTGISYNEQFF. DNA of the CDR3: TGCAGTGCTAGCTTAACGGGAATCTCCTACAATGAGCAGTTCTTC.

The V call is TRBV5-4, the J call TRBJ1-3; D gene uncertain. Deletions cut 1 base from V and 1 base from J, with 9 bases between. Germline V CDR1 and CDR2: SGHNT, YYREEE (reference sequence). The length of the CDR3 is 15 residues. The CDR3 is CASSLSGLSGNTIYF. The CDR3 bases are TGTGCCAGCAGCTTGTCTGGTTTGTCTGGAAACACCATATATTTT.

This clonotype has a count of ten or more. The chain uses TRBV5-1 and TRBJ2-1; TRBD2 matches 12 bases. Germline lookup yields CDR1 SGHRS and CDR2 YFSETQ. This CDR3 is built from 17 residues. After removal of 7 bases from V and 5 bases from J, the junction contained 13 bases not matched to a gene. CDR3 in DNA: TGCGCCAGCGGTCTAGCGGGGGGGCTCCACCGAGACAATGAGCAGTTCTTC. It translates to CASGLAGGLHRDNEQFF.

This clonotype was counted ten times or more. This rearrangement joins TRBV28 to TRBJ1-5, with a weak D call TRBD1 (5 bases). The V gene's germline CDR1 is MDHEN and CDR2 SYDVKM. V was shortened by 5 bases and J by 2 bases, with 13 bases between the two germline ends. This CDR3 is 15 amino acids long. The CDR3: CASSLLTGGNQPQHF. The CDR3 coding sequence is TGTGCCAGCAGTCTCCTAACAGGCGGCAATCAGCCCCAGCATTTT.